A single sample gave rise to the 13 T cell receptor beta chains below, sequenced in a study of molecular identifiers for immune sequencing clone quantification. A single record per CDR3 protein comes from TCRdb applying MiXCR to the PCR reads. The sample carries approximately 500,000 distinct CDR3 sequences, over 20% recorded once. Material for sequencing was naive CD8+ T cells from blood, with Jurkat cell RNA spiked in. Subset in this sample: FACS-sorted CD8+CD4-CCR7+CD45RA+ naive T cells. The receptors were sampled from a human donor in good health. Some libraries in this study had Jurkat cell RNA spiked in.

This clonotype was counted ten times or more. This chain links TRBV18 with TRBJ1-1, with D tentatively TRBD1 (6 bases). This CDR3 has 14 residues. The ends were cut back, 3 bases at V and 0 bases at J, with 8 bases in the middle. CDR1 and CDR2 from the germline V gene are KGHSH and LQKENI. CDR3 coding DNA: TGTGCCAGCTCACCGAAGGGGGTGAACACTGAAGCTTTCTTT. It encodes CASSPKGVNTEAFF.

This clonotype occurred many times. This chain joins TRBV4-3 and TRBJ2-5; possible D gene TRBD2, 6 bases. There are 16 residues in the CDR3. V lost 3 bases to trimming and J lost 0 bases, with 14 bases between them. Germline CDR1 LGHNA, CDR2 YSLEER. CDR3 sequence reads: CASSQGPGTDQETQYF. The CDR3 bases are TGCGCCAGCAGCCAGGGCCCCGGGACTGACCAAGAGACCCAGTACTTC.

Note on this clonotype: It may be a read error: a sequence one base away is much more abundant. The chain employs TRBV7-9 and TRBJ2-5, with unresolved D. CDR1 and CDR2 (germline): SEHNR, FQNEAQ (reference sequence). This CDR3 spans 13 amino acids. This CDR3 is CASGLEDQETQYF. The CDR3 DNA reads as TGTGCCAGCGGCTTAGAAGACCAAGAGACCCAGTACTTC.

The sample holds many counts of this clonotype. The chain recombines TRBV7-6 with TRBJ1-1; a possible D gene is TRBD1 (5 bases). The CDR3 consists of 18 residues. V was shortened by 5 bases and J by 0 bases, with 22 bases between the two germline ends. Germline V lookup: CDR1 SGHVS, CDR2 FNYEAQ. The chain's CDR3 is CASSTNRGTESMNTEAFF. CDR3 in DNA: TGTGCCAGCAGCACAAATCGGGGGACGGAGTCTATGAACACTGAAGCTTTCTTT.

As to this clonotype: This sequence may be a read error, since a much larger clone differs from it by one base. The CDR3 does not close with the conserved phenylalanine or tryptophan, likely indicating a read error. The CDR3 sequence is CSVCHQQHL. The CDR3 bases are TGCAGCGTTTGTCATCAACAGCATCTT. The V and J genes are TRBV29-1 and TRBJ1-5; D ambiguous. Germline-derived CDR1 and CDR2 are SQVTM and ANQGSEA. V lost 5 bases to trimming and J lost 13 bases, with 9 bases between them. This CDR3 spans 9 amino acids.

In its sample, this clonotype was seen a few times. V gene TRBV4-2 combines with J gene TRBJ2-1; 11 bases match TRBD2. Unmatched junction bases numbered 4, after V lost 0 bases and J lost 6 bases. This CDR3 contains 16 residues. The germline V gene encodes CDR1 LGHNA and CDR2 YNFKEQ. In DNA, the CDR3 is TGTGCCAGCAGCCAAGATCTACTAGCGGGAGCCAATGAGCAGTTCTTC. Encoded protein: CASSQDLLAGANEQFF.

This CDR3 is CASSEVQADGEQYF. The DNA of the CDR3 is TGTGCCAGCAGTGAAGTCCAGGCGGACGGCGAGCAGTACTTC. This sequence joins TRBV6-1 and TRBJ2-7; D unresolved. This CDR3 is 14 amino acids long. The V gene's germline CDR1 is MNHNS and CDR2 SASEGT. Trimming took 1 base from V and 6 from J, leaving 13 bases between them.

The chain is built from TRBV7-9 and TRBJ1-4, with D unclear. V gave up 2 bases and J gave up 2 bases, with 12 bases separating them. The germline CDR1 and CDR2 sequences are SEHNR and FQNEAQ (reference sequence). The CDR3 extends over 16 amino acids. The CDR3 loop is CASSLIEGPTNEKLFF. CDR3 DNA: TGTGCCAGCAGCTTAATTGAGGGTCCCACTAATGAAAAACTGTTTTTT.

About this clonotype: A much larger clone lies one base from this, so it may be a read error. Given the absence of the conserved phenylalanine or tryptophan at the CDR3 end, a read error is likely. The CDR3 bases are TGCAGTGCTAGAGAAGGGCAGCAATACGAGCAGTACCTC. Its protein product is CSAREGQQYEQYL. V is TRBV20-1 and J is TRBJ2-7; D is unresolved. Per the germline V gene, CDR1 is DFQATT and CDR2 is SNEGSKA (reference sequence). V was cut by 0 bases and J by 4 bases, with 10 bases left in between. The CDR3 contains 13 residues.

As concerns this clonotype: A much larger clone differs from this one at a single base, so this may be a read error. The rearrangement uses TRBV2 and TRBJ2-1; no clear D gene. V lost 7 bases and J lost 10, with 14 bases in between. The CDR3 is 12 residues long. Germline V gene lookup returns CDR1 SNHLY and CDR2 FYNNEI. The CDR3 region is CASNPYTKEQFF. As DNA, the CDR3 is TGTGCCAGCAATCCATATACAAAGGAGCAGTTCTTC.

This clonotype turned up a few times. The CDR3 bases are TGCGCCAGCAGCCCCCAACCAAGCGTCTCCTACGAGCAGTACTTC. Its translation: CASSPQPSVSYEQYF. The chain uses TRBV4-3 and TRBJ2-7; D gene uncertain. CDR3 size: 15 residues. Between the trimmed V and J ends, which lost 4 bases and 0 bases, there was a span of 13 bases. CDR1 is LGHNA and CDR2 is YSLEER in the germline V gene.

This clonotype has a handful of counts. The chain employs TRBV29-1 and TRBJ2-1, with a possible D match to TRBD1 (5 bases). The CDR3 contains 15 residues. The germline gives CDR1 SQVTM, CDR2 ANQGSEA. V lost 4 bases to trimming and J lost 1 base, with 14 bases between them. The CDR3 coding sequence is TGCAGCGTTGTACCCCCAGGGAAATCCTACAATGAGCAGTTCTTC. This gives the protein CSVVPPGKSYNEQFF.

This clonotype was detected a few times. V usage is TRBV6-5 and J usage is TRBJ1-4; D gene uncertain. Germline V gives CDR1 MNHEY, CDR2 SVGAGI. V gave up 0 bases and J gave up 3 bases, with 14 bases separating them. The CDR3 runs to 17 residues. CDR3 region: CASSYSPGSRANEKLFF. The CDR3 nucleotides are TGTGCCAGCAGTTACTCGCCAGGTTCGCGCGCTAATGAAAAACTGTTTTTT.